The table lists the clone carrying this T cell receptor (beta chain) with many counts. Its antigen remains unidentified. This specimen belongs to a study of T cell repertoires in cytomegalovirus infection. Study-level information: Indications of both CMV infection and matching HLA type were provided by public TCR beta signatures.

Germline values: CDR1 SGHKS, CDR2 YYEKEE (reference sequence). Deletions cut 2 bases from V and 1 base from J, with 12 bases between. This CDR3 spans 15 amino acids. Whole-study findings and limits: The response measured ex vivo was dominated by TCR beta clonotypes (HLA-C-restricted and CMV-specific).

MiXCR was run by TCRdb on the reads, yielding one entry per CDR3 protein. The table lists roughly 220,000 distinct CDR3 sequences, about 38% of them singletons. This TCR was sampled from a human donor in good health (CMV status not recorded). Some clones in this sample may be carry-over from other donors' samples. The chain recombines TRBV5-5 with TRBJ1-1, with D possibly TRBD1 on 6 matching bases. The material sequenced was CD8+ T cells from cultured PBMCs, taken from culture after CMV antigen stimulation. The DNA of the CDR3 is TGTGCCAGCAGCTTCGGTCAGGGGTGGAACACTGAAGCTTTCTTT. Residues: CASSFGQGWNTEAFF.